This T cell receptor beta chain was identified during a study of radiotherapy plus CTLA-4 blockade in lung cancer. The study, taken as a whole, reports: Blood-borne expansion of tumor-derived TCR clones followed radiotherapy plus ipilimumab.

CTLA-4 blockade with ipilimumab, together with focal radiation, was given to patients with chemo-refractory metastatic non-small-cell lung cancer. TCRdb keeps only in-frame clones here, not all; method: immunoSEQ multiplex PCR. The sample lists 77,000 or so clones, just under 75% occurring once. Of note for this clone: Its antigen is not identified.

This CDR3 contains 15 residues. In germline, CDR1 is SGHTA, CDR2 FQGNSA. Trimming pared 0 bases from V and 5 bases from J, leaving 13 bases between. This TCR came from a human donor with non-small cell lung cancer whose response to radiotherapy plus ipilimumab could not be evaluated. This chain connects TRBV7-2 to TRBJ1-1; possible D gene TRBD1, 5 bases. Sequenced here: peripheral blood, sampled from a patient treated with radiotherapy plus ipilimumab. CDR3 amino acids: CASSLARVPETEAFF. In nucleotides, the CDR3 is TGTGCCAGCAGCTTAGCCAGGGTACCGGAAACTGAAGCTTTCTTT.